This entry features one T cell receptor (beta chain) sequence. The sample comes from a study of T cells in Graves' hyperthyroidism and ophthalmopathy. TCR beta CDR3 sequences were amplified from RNA transcripts. When the TCR CDR3 underwent first-round RT-PCR, the HTBI primer set was used. TCRdb re-analysed the multiplex PCR reads in MiXCR, keeping a single row per CDR3 protein. The sample holds over 500,000 distinct CDR3 sequences, around 15% seen once. The germline V gene has CDR1 SGHAT and CDR2 FQNNGV. V lost 3 bases, J lost 4 bases, and 12 bases lay in between. There are 14 residues in the CDR3. This rearrangement joins TRBV11-2 to TRBJ1-1; D is uncertain. The sample comprised blood. This TCR came from a middle-aged woman with Graves' hyperthyroidism. The CDR3 loop reads CASSLWAGGTEAFF. The CDR3 DNA reads TGTGCCAGCAGCTTGTGGGCTGGCGGCACTGAAGCTTTCTTT.